These T cell receptor beta chains were read from a single sample in a study of CD8+CD57+ T cells in acquired aplastic anemia. Each CDR3 protein gets one entry after TCRdb re-called the reads with MiXCR. The top ten hold approximately 62% of the sample, which has 86,000 or so distinct CDR3 sequences, about half seen once. The sequenced material came from sorted CD4+, CD8+, or CD8+CD57+ T cells (not recorded which) from PBMCs. The receptors were gathered from a human donor in good health, serving as a control. Each CDR3 is given with its conserved first and last residue. D genes are given only for firm matches. The listing skips clone size in some rows; elsewhere it reads once, few, many or a size class.

d_call j_call v_call clone_size cdr3_length cdr3_nt cdr3_aa
TRBD2 TRBJ2-1 TRBV20-1 few 16 TGCAGTGCCCCACCCTTGGGACTAGCTGGCCGGAATGAGCAGTTCTTC CSAPPLGLAGRNEQFF
- TRBJ1-3 TRBV9 many 15 TGTGCCAGCAGCGTAGCCTGGGGCTCTGGAAACACCATATATTTT CASSVAWGSGNTIYF
- TRBJ2-7 TRBV15 - 15 TGTGCCACCAGCAGTGCCCTAAGAAGCTCCTACGAGCAGTACTTC CATSSALRSSYEQYF
TRBD2 TRBJ2-5 TRBV6-5 few 15 TGTGCCAGCAGTTACAGCGGGGGCTCCTCCGAGACCCAGTACTTC CASSYSGGSSETQYF
TRBD1 TRBJ2-7 TRBV29-1 few 12 TGCAGCGTTGAACGCATCAGGGGGGAGCAGTACTTC CSVERIRGEQYF
- TRBJ1-2 TRBV24-1 - 13 TGTGCCACCAGTGGGGCAGTAAACTATGGCTACACCTTC CATSGAVNYGYTF
TRBD1 TRBJ2-2 TRBV19 many 14 TGTGCCAGTAGTCCGACAGGGGCGACCGGGGAGCTGTTTTTT CASSPTGATGELFF
- TRBJ1-1 TRBV6-5 few 15 TGTGCCAGCAGTTACACCGCCACGGGGGACACTGAAGCTTTCTTT CASSYTATGDTEAFF
- TRBJ2-7 TRBV24-1 - 14 TGTGCCACCAGTGACCCAAGGAGCTCCTACGAGCAGTACTTC CATSDPRSSYEQYF
- TRBJ2-7 TRBV25-1 - 17 TGTGCCAGCAAACCTCAAATGTGGGCGGGGAGCTCCTACGAGCAGTACTTC CASKPQMWAGSSYEQYF
- TRBJ2-3 TRBV29-1 once 14 TGCAGCGTTGAACGGGGGGCCGGCACAGATACGCAGTATTTT CSVERGAGTDTQYF
- TRBJ1-2 TRBV2 many 13 TGTGCCAGCATTGGCCAGGGAGACTATGGCTACACCTTC CASIGQGDYGYTF
- TRBJ2-7 TRBV14 - 12 TGTGCCAGCAGTGTGGGAAACGGCGAGCAGTACTTC CASSVGNGEQYF
- TRBJ1-1 TRBV9 - 13 TGTGCCAGCAGCCCGGGAGTCATGGTGGAAGCTTTCTTT CASSPGVMVEAFF
- TRBJ1-2 TRBV19 - 14 TGTGCCAGTAGTATGTACAGGGTAGACTATGGCTACACCTTC CASSMYRVDYGYTF
- TRBJ1-2 TRBV30 - 14 TGTGCCTGGACAATCGAGATTGGAGAACATGGCTACACCTTC CAWTIEIGEHGYTF
TRBD2 TRBJ2-7 TRBV10-2 once 17 TGCGCCAGCAGTGAGTCCTTTCGGCTAGCGGGGGCCTACGAGCAGTACTTC CASSESFRLAGAYEQYF
- TRBJ2-2 TRBV14 many 14 TGTGCCAGCAGCCAAGACCAAGGGTCCGGGGAGCTGTTTTTT CASSQDQGSGELFF
- TRBJ2-7 TRBV30 few 13 TGTGCCTGGAGTGTATCTGGGAAGGACGAGCAGTACTTC CAWSVSGKDEQYF
- TRBJ1-6 TRBV5-1 many 14 TGCGCCAGCAGCGGGGGCGGAAGGGACTCACCCCTCCACTTT CASSGGGRDSPLHF
- TRBJ1-1 TRBV7-9 medium-sized 12 TGTGCCAGCAGCTCCGGGACACAAGAAGCTTTCTTT CASSSGTQEAFF
- TRBJ1-1 TRBV10-1 few 14 TGCGCCAGCACGATCGACCGGGGGTACACTGAAGCTTTCTTT CASTIDRGYTEAFF
- TRBJ1-4 TRBV7-8 many 11 TGTGCCAGCAGCCCCAATGAAAAACTGTTTTTT CASSPNEKLFF
- TRBJ1-5 TRBV10-3 many 15 TGTGCCATCAGTGATAGCGACAGTCCCAATCAGCCCCAGCATTTT CAISDSDSPNQPQHF
- TRBJ2-3 TRBV18 - 17 TGTGCCAGCTCACTGGACGGCCGGGGGCCGAACACAGATACGCAGTATTTT CASSLDGRGPNTDTQYF
- TRBJ1-2 TRBV5-8 many 13 TGTGCCAGCAGCTCCAAGGGGACCGATGGCTACACCTTC CASSSKGTDGYTF
TRBD1 TRBJ1-1 TRBV4-2 many 12 TGTGCCAGCAGCCAATGGGACAGTGAAGCTTTCTTT CASSQWDSEAFF
TRBD2 TRBJ2-7 TRBV5-1 many 11 TGCGCCAGCAGGGCGGGAGGGGAGCAGTACTTC CASRAGGEQYF
- TRBJ1-1 TRBV30 few 14 TGTGCCTGGGGAGGGGGGGTAATGAACACTGAAGCTTTCTTT CAWGGGVMNTEAFF
TRBD2 TRBJ2-1 TRBV19 many 17 TGTGCCAGTAGTATCACTAGCGGAACTGACTCCTACAATGAGCAGTTCTTC CASSITSGTDSYNEQFF
- TRBJ2-7 TRBV7-9 - 15 TGTGCCAGCAGCTTAGGGAAGGGGGGCTCCTACGAGCAGTGCTTC CASSLGKGGSYEQCF
- TRBJ2-7 TRBV6-2/TRBV6-3 many 11 TGTGCCAGTTGTGGGGGCCACGAGCAGTACTTC CASCGGHEQYF
TRBD1 TRBJ2-5 TRBV2 - 14 TGTGCCAGCATTCCCGGGACAGTTCAAGAGACCCAGTACTTC CASIPGTVQETQYF
- TRBJ2-4 TRBV15 - 16 TGTGCCACCAGCCCCAGTCCGTTCATAGCCAAAAACATTCAGTACTTC CATSPSPFIAKNIQYF
- TRBJ2-1 TRBV13 few 13 TGTGCCAGCAGCGACACTAGTTACAATGAGCAGTTCTTC CASSDTSYNEQFF
- TRBJ1-1 TRBV29-1 few 11 TGCAGCGTTGCGGGGGCGGCGAAAGCTTTCTTT CSVAGAAKAFF
TRBD2 TRBJ2-7 TRBV15 once 14 TGTGCCACCAGCAGCTTACTAGCGGGAGGCGAGCAGTACTTC CATSSLLAGGEQYF
TRBD2 TRBJ2-7 TRBV20-1 many 13 TGCAGTGCTAGAGACAGGGAGGGCTACGAGCAGTACTTC CSARDREGYEQYF
- TRBJ1-5 TRBV7-9 few 15 TGTGCCAGCAGCTTAGTCTCAACAGGGTATCAGCCCCAGCATTTT CASSLVSTGYQPQHF
TRBD1 TRBJ1-2 TRBV25-1 many 14 TGTGCCAGCAGTGAATGGGAGGACAGGGTGGGGTACACCTTC CASSEWEDRVGYTF